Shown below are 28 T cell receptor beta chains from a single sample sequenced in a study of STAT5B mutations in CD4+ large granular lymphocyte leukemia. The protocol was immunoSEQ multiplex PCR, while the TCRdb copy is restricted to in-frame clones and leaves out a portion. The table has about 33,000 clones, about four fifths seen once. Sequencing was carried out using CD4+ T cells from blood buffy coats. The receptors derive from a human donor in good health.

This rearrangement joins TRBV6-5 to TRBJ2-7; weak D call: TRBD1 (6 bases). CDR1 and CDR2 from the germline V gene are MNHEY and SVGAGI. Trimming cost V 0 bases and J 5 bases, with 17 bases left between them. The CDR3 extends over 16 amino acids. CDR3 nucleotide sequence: TGTGCCAGCAGTTACTCGTACATTGGACAGTTGAACGAGCAGTACTTC. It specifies CASSYSYIGQLNEQYF.

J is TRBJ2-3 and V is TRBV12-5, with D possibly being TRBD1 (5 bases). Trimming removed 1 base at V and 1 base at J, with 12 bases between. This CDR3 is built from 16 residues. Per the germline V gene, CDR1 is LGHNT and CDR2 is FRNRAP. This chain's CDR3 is CASGLETGYGTDTQYF. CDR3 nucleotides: TGTGCTAGTGGTTTGGAAACAGGATACGGCACAGATACGCAGTATTTT.

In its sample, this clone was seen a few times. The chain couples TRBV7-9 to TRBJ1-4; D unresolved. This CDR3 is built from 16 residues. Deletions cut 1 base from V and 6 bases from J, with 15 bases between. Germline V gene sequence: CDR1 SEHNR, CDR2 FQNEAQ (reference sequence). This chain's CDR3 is CASSLVRPTGHEKLFF. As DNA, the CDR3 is TGTGCCAGCAGCTTAGTCCGACCGACGGGTCATGAAAAACTGTTTTTT. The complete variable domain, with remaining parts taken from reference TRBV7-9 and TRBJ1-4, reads DTGVSQNPRHKITKRGQNVTFRCDPISEHNRLYWYRQTLGQGPEFLTYFQNEAQLEKSRLLSDRFSAERPKGSFSTLEIQRTEQGDSAMYLCASSLVRPTGHEKLFFGSGTQLSVL.

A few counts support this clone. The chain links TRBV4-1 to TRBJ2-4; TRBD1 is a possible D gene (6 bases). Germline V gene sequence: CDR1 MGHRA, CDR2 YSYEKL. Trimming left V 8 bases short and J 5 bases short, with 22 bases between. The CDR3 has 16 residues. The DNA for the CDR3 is TGCGCCAGCCGAAAGATCCTCCGGGACAACCAAAACATTCAGTACTTC. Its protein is CASRKILRDNQNIQYF.

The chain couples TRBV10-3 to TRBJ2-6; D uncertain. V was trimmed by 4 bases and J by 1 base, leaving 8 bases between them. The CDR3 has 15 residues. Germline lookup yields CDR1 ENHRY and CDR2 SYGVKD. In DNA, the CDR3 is TGTGCCATCAGTGGAGGTTCTTCTGGGGCCAACGTCCTGACTTTC. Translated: CAISGGSSGANVLTF.

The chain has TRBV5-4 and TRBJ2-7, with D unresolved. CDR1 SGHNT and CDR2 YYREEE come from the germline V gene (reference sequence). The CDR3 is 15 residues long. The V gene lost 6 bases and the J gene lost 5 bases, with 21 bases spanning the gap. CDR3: CASTRWNRDLHEQYF. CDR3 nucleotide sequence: TGTGCCAGCACCCGCTGGAACCGAGACCTCCACGAGCAGTACTTC.

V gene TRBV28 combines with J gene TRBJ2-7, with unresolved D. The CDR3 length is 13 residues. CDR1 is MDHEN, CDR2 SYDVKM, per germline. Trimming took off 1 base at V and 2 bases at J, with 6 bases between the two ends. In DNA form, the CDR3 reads TGTGCCAGCAGTTTATCAGCCCCCTACGAGCAGTACTTC. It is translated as CASSLSAPYEQYF.

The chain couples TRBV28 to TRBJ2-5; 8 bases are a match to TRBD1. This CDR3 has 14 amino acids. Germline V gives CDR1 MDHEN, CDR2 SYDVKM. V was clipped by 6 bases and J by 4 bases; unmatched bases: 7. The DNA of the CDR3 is TGTGCCAGCAGCCTAGGGACAGGACCAGAGACCCAGTACTTC. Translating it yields CASSLGTGPETQYF.

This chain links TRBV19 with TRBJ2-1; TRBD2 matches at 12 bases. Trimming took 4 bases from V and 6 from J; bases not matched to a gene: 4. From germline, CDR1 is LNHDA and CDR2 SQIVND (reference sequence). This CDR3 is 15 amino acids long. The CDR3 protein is CASSTLAGGINEQFF. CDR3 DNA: TGTGCCAGTAGTACGCTAGCGGGAGGGATCAATGAGCAGTTCTTC.

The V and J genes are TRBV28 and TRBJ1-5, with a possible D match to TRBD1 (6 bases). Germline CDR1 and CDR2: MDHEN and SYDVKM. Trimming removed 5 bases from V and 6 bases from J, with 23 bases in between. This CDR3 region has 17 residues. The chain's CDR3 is CASSPLEQGPRFQPQHF. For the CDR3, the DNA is TGTGCCAGCAGTCCCCTCGAGCAGGGGCCGCGGTTTCAGCCCCAGCATTTT.

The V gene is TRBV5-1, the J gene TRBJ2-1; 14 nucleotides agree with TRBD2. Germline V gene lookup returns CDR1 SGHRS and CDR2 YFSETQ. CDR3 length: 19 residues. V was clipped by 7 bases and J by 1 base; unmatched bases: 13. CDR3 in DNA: TGCGCCAGCGTCCTTTCCGGGACTAGCGGGAGCCAATCCTACAATGAGCAGTTCTTC. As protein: CASVLSGTSGSQSYNEQFF.

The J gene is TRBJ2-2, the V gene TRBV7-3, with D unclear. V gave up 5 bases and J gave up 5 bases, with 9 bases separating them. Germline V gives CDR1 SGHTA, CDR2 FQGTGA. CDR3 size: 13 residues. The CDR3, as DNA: TGTGCCAGCAGCCCAACCTTAACCGGGGAGCTGTTTTTT. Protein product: CASSPTLTGELFF.

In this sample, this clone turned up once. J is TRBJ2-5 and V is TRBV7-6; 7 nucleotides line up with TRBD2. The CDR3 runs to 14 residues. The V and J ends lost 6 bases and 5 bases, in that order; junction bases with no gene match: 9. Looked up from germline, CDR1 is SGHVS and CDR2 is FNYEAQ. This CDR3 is CASRRLAAGETQYF. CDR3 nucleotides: TGTGCCAGCAGACGGCTAGCGGCCGGGGAGACCCAGTACTTC.

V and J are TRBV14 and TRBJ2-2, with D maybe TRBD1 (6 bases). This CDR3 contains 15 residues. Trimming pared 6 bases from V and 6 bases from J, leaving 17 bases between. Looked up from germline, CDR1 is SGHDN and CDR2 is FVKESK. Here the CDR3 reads CASRPGQTAAGELFF. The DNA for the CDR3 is TGTGCCAGCAGACCGGGACAAACGGCCGCCGGGGAGCTGTTTTTT. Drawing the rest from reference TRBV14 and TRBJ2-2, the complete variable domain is EAGVTQFPSHSVIEKGQTVTLRCDPISGHDNLYWYRRVMGKEIKFLLHFVKESKQDESGMPNNRFLAERTGGTYSTLKVQPAELEDSGVYFCASRPGQTAAGELFFGEGSRLTVL.

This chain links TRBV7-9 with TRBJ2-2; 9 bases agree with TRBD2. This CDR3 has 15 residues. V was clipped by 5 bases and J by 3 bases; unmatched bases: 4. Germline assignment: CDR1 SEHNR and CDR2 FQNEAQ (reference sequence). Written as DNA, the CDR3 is TGTGCCAGCAGCCGTAGCGGGGGCGACACCGGGGAGCTGTTTTTT. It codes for CASSRSGGDTGELFF.

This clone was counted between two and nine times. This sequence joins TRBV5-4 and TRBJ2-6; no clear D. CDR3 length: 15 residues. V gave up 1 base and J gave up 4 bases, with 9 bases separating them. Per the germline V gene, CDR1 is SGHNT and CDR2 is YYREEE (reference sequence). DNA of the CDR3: TGTGCCAGCAGCTTGCCCGGGCAAGGGGCCAACGTCCTGACTTTC. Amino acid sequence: CASSLPGQGANVLTF.

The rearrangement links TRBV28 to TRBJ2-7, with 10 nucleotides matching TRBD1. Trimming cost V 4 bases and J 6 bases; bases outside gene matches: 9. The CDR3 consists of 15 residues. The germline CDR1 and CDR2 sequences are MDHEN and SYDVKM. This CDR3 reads CASSSDRGTYVEQYF. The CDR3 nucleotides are TGTGCCAGCAGTTCGGACAGGGGGACCTACGTCGAGCAGTACTTC.

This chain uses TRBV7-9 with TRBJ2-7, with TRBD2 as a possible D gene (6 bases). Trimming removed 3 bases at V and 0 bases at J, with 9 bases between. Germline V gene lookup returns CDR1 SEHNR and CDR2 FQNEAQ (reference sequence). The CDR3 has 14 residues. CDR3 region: CASSLAGSSYEQYF. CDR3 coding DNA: TGTGCCAGCAGCTTGGCGGGATCCTCCTACGAGCAGTACTTC.

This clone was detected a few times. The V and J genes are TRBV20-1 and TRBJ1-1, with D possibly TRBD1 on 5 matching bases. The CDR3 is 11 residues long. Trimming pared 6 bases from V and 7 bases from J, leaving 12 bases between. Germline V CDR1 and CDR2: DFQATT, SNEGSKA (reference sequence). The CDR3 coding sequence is TGCAGTGCCAGAACAGGAGTTGAAGCTTTCTTT. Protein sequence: CSARTGVEAFF.

The DNA for the CDR3 is TGTGCCAGCAGTTACTCGCCAGGGAACACTGAAGCTTTCTTT. Protein: CASSYSPGNTEAFF. This chain joins TRBV6-6 and TRBJ1-1; unclear D gene. The CDR3 length is 14 residues. The V and J ends lost 0 bases and 1 base respectively, with 6 bases between them. The V gene's germline CDR1 is MNHNY and CDR2 SVGAGI (reference sequence).

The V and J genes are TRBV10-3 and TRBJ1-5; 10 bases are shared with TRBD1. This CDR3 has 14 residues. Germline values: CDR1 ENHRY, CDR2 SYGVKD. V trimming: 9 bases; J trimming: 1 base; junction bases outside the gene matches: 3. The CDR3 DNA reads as TGTGCCATTGGACAGGGGGTGAGCAATCAGCCCCAGCATTTT. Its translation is CAIGQGVSNQPQHF.

CDR3 in DNA: TGTGCCAGCAGTATTAGGGACGGACCTTCCTCTGGGGCCAACGTCCTGACTTTC. It translates to CASSIRDGPSSGANVLTF. The rearrangement uses TRBV27 and TRBJ2-6; the D gene could be TRBD1 or TRBD2 (5 bases each). Germline values: CDR1 MNHEY, CDR2 SMNVEV (reference sequence). The V end was cut by 5 bases, the J end by 0 bases, with 17 bases between. The CDR3 runs to 18 residues.

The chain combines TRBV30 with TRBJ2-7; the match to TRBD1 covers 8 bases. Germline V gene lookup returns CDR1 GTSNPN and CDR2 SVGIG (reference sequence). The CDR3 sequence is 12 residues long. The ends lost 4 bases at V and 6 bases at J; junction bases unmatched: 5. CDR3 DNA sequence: TGTGCCTGGAACCAGGGGGCCGGCGAGCAGTACTTC. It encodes CAWNQGAGEQYF.

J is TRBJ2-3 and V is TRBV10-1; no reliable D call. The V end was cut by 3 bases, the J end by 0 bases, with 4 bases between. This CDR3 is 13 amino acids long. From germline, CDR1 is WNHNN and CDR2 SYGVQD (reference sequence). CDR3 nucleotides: TGCGCCAGCAGTGATTCGAGCACAGATACGCAGTATTTT. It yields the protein CASSDSSTDTQYF.

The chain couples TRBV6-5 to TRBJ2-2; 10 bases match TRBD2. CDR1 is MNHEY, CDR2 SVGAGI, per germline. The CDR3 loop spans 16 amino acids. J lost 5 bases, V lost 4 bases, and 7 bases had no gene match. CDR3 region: CASSSASGSFTGELFF. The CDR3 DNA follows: TGTGCCAGCAGTTCGGCTAGCGGGAGTTTTACCGGGGAGCTGTTTTTT.

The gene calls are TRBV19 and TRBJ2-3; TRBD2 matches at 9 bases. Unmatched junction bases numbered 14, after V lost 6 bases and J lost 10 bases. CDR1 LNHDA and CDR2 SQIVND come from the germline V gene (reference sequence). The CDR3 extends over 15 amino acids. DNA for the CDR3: TGTGCCAGTAGCCCACTAGCGGGTGGGGGTTTTGCGCAGTATTTT. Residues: CASSPLAGGGFAQYF.

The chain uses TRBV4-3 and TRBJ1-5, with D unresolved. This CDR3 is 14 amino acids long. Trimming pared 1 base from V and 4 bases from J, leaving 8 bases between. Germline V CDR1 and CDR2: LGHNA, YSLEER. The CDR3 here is CASSQVRRNQPQHF. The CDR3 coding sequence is TGCGCCAGCAGCCAAGTCAGGCGGAATCAGCCCCAGCATTTT.

This CDR3 is CASHRGARYGYTF. CDR3 coding DNA: TGTGCCAGCCACAGGGGGGCTCGGTATGGCTACACCTTC. V is TRBV6-5 and J is TRBJ1-2, with 8 bases aligning to TRBD1. The CDR3 covers 13 residues. Germline CDR1 is MNHEY and CDR2 is SVGAGI. V was clipped by 8 bases and J by 5 bases; unmatched bases: 7.